This T cell receptor beta chain was obtained from a study of T cells after yellow fever vaccination. In its sample, this clonotype was seen a few times. 5'RACE template switching produced TCR cDNA carrying a universal primer site and UMIs. TCRdb re-analysed the 5' RACE reads in MiXCR, keeping a single row per CDR3 protein. The data contain 500,000 to 650,000 distinct CDR3 sequences, 12% of them singletons. This TCR was recovered from a man in his thirties or forties who received the YFV17D yellow fever vaccine. Sample: PBMCs, taken on the day of the yellow fever booster vaccination.

The CDR3 DNA reads as TGCAGCGGGGGGAGAGGGAACACTGAAGCTTTCTTT. Translated, it gives CSGGRGNTEAFF. V and J are TRBV29-1 and TRBJ1-1; D possibly corresponds to TRBD1 (5 bases). V lost 7 bases and J lost 1, with 10 bases in between. This CDR3 has 12 amino acids. Germline CDR1 reads SQVTM; CDR2 reads ANQGSEA.